Below, 28 T cell receptor beta chains from the same sample are listed, as sequenced in a study of OX40 agonist ivuxolimab in advanced cancers. Repertoires were generated with immunoSEQ multiplex PCR, while TCRdb's copy carries only in-frame clones and drops some. The sample comprises about 58,000 clones, roughly nine tenths of which are singletons, and around 0.8% rests with the top ten. The sequenced sample was CD4+ or CD8+ T cells sorted from blood, obtained in a trial of the OX40 agonist ivuxolimab. The source is an adult with an advanced solid tumor such as melanoma, head and neck, liver or kidney cancer.

V gene TRBV25-1 combines with J gene TRBJ2-3; D is ambiguous. The V end was cut by 3 bases, the J end by 2 bases, with 6 bases between. This CDR3 has 13 residues. Per germline, CDR1 MGHDK and CDR2 SYGVNS. CDR3 nucleotide sequence: TGTGCCAGCAGTGATCCCCCCACAGATACGCAGTATTTT. Amino acid sequence: CASSDPPTDTQYF.

The V and J genes are TRBV30 and TRBJ2-7, with D perhaps matching TRBD1 (5 bases). There are 12 residues in the CDR3. The V end was cut by 2 bases, the J end by 4 bases, with 9 bases between. Germline CDR1 is GTSNPN and CDR2 is SVGIG (reference sequence). CDR3 bases: TGTGCCTGGAGTTTTACAGGTTACGAGCAGTACTTC. Translating it yields CAWSFTGYEQYF.

The genes are TRBV4-3 and TRBJ2-2; perhaps TRBD2 as D (7 bases). Germline CDR1 is LGHNA and CDR2 is YSLEER. Trimming cost V 4 bases and J 4 bases, with 13 bases left between them. The CDR3 is 15 residues long. The CDR3 region has the DNA TGCGCCAGCAGCCTGAGGGGGGGACCCACCGGGGAGCTGTTTTTT. As protein: CASSLRGGPTGELFF.

The chain joins TRBV12-1 to TRBJ1-2; the DNA was not compared with TRBD1, the D call given in the table. TRBV12-1 represents a pseudogene. The CDR3 has 14 amino acids. CDR3 region: CASSFVGGAYGYTF. The CDR3 nucleotides read TGTGCCAGCAGCTTTGTTGGGGGCGCTTACGGCTACACCTTC.

The V call is TRBV5-1, the J call TRBJ2-7; TRBD1 aligns across 8 bases. Germline CDR1 and CDR2: SGHRS and YFSETQ. This CDR3 contains 14 residues. V lost 2 bases, J lost 3 bases, and 4 bases stayed unmatched. The CDR3 sequence is CASSFGQGGYEQYF. CDR3 DNA: TGCGCCAGCAGCTTCGGACAGGGAGGCTACGAGCAGTACTTC.

This clone appeared a single time. The chain uses TRBV19 and TRBJ2-2; TRBD2 matches at 9 bases. CDR3 length equals 17 residues. CDR1 is LNHDA and CDR2 is SQIVND in the germline V gene (reference sequence). The ends lost 7 bases at V and 3 bases at J; junction bases unmatched: 12. This CDR3 is CASTSQRAGGHTGELFF. CDR3 bases: TGTGCCAGTACCTCCCAGAGGGCGGGAGGGCACACCGGGGAGCTGTTTTTT.

This sequence joins TRBV28 and TRBJ2-7; either TRBD1 or TRBD2 may fit D (5 bases each). The germline V gene encodes CDR1 MDHEN and CDR2 SYDVKM. There are 12 residues in the CDR3. V shed 10 bases and J shed 2 bases, with 12 bases lying between them. CDR3 nucleotides: TGTGCCACGGGGACGGACCCCTACGAGCAGTACTTC. Encoded protein: CATGTDPYEQYF. Full variable domain (rest looked up from reference TRBV28 and TRBJ2-7): DVKVTQSSRYLVKRTGEKVFLECVQDMDHENMFWYRQDPGLGLRLIYFSYDVKMKEKGDIPEGYSVSREKKERFSLILESASTNQTSMYLCATGTDPYEQYFGPGTRLTVT.

V gene TRBV28 combines with J gene TRBJ2-4; 9 bases are a match to TRBD1. The CDR3 is made up of 15 amino acids. The V segment lost 7 bases and the J segment 7 bases; nucleotides outside the gene matches: 11. CDR1 MDHEN and CDR2 SYDVKM come from the germline V gene. The CDR3 nucleotides are TGTGCCAGCAACCATCGACAGGGGGGGAGGAACATTCAGTACTTC. Its translation: CASNHRQGGRNIQYF. The entire variable domain, with the rest obtained from reference TRBV28 and TRBJ2-4, is as follows: DVKVTQSSRYLVKRTGEKVFLECVQDMDHENMFWYRQDPGLGLRLIYFSYDVKMKEKGDIPEGYSVSREKKERFSLILESASTNQTSMYLCASNHRQGGRNIQYFGAGTRLSVL.

The table lists this clone with a few counts. The V call is TRBV16, the J call TRBJ1-5, with D possibly matching TRBD1 (5 bases). Germline V CDR1 and CDR2: KGHSY, FQNENV. The CDR3 covers 13 residues. V was trimmed by 3 bases and J by 4 bases, leaving 7 bases between them. The CDR3 nucleotides are TGTGCCAGCAGCCAGGGGGAAAATCAGCCCCAGCATTTT. Translation gives CASSQGENQPQHF.

This chain links TRBV6-5 with TRBJ2-5, with 8 nucleotides matching TRBD1. The germline CDR1 and CDR2 sequences are MNHEY and SVGAGI. The V segment lost 8 bases and the J segment 9 bases; nucleotides outside the gene matches: 14. This CDR3 spans 14 amino acids. The DNA for the CDR3 is TGTGCCAGCTGGGAGACAGGGGATCGGAAGGCCCAGTACTTC. As protein: CASWETGDRKAQYF.

V and J are TRBV4-3 and TRBJ1-4; 8 positions match TRBD1. CDR1 is LGHNA and CDR2 is YSLEER in the germline V gene. J lost 8 bases, V lost 4 bases, and 6 bases had no gene match. The CDR3 extends over 14 amino acids. CDR3 protein: CASSRRTGQEKLFF. The CDR3, as DNA: TGCGCCAGCAGCCGGAGGACAGGGCAGGAAAAACTGTTTTTT.

The chain recombines TRBV6-1 with TRBJ1-5, with TRBD1 as a possible D gene (5 bases). The CDR3 is 12 residues long. The V end lost 6 bases, the J end lost 5 bases, and 8 bases lay between the germline ends. Germline V gives CDR1 MNHNS, CDR2 SASEGT. The CDR3 loop is CASRGDDQPQHF. CDR3 in DNA: TGTGCCAGCAGAGGGGATGATCAGCCCCAGCATTTT.

This chain joins TRBV7-9 and TRBJ1-2; D uncertain. The length of the CDR3 is 13 residues. In germline, CDR1 is SEHNR, CDR2 FQNEAQ (reference sequence). V dropped 1 base and J dropped 2 bases, with 5 bases sitting between them. Here the CDR3 reads CASSLGGNYGYTF. DNA for the CDR3: TGTGCCAGCAGCTTAGGGGGAAACTATGGCTACACCTTC.

The genes are TRBV28 and TRBJ2-5, with 10 bases aligning to TRBD2. V was clipped by 5 bases and J by 5 bases; unmatched bases: 8. CDR1 is MDHEN and CDR2 is SYDVKM in the germline V gene. The CDR3 is 15 amino acids. In DNA, the CDR3 is TGTGCCAGCAGTGGAAGCGGGAGGGCCGCTGAGACCCAGTACTTC. Its protein product is CASSGSGRAAETQYF.

The rearrangement uses TRBV10-3 and TRBJ1-1; no firm D call. The germline V gene encodes CDR1 ENHRY and CDR2 SYGVKD. CDR3 length equals 10 residues. Trimming stripped 10 bases from V and 3 bases from J, with 6 bases between. The CDR3 DNA is TGTGCCACGCGGGACACTGAAGCTTTCTTT. This sequence encodes CATRDTEAFF.

This clone was recorded once. CDR3 in amino acids: CASRRGTSGTYNEQFF. Written as DNA, the CDR3 is TGTGCCAGCAGGAGAGGGACTAGCGGGACCTACAATGAGCAGTTCTTC. This chain links TRBV28 with TRBJ2-1; the match to TRBD2 covers 13 bases. V shed 6 bases, J shed 2 bases, and the junction held 4 bases outside the gene matches. The length of the CDR3 is 16 residues. Germline V CDR1 and CDR2: MDHEN, SYDVKM.

The V call is TRBV10-3, the J call TRBJ2-3, with D possibly TRBD2 on 7 matching bases. Germline-derived CDR1 and CDR2 are ENHRY and SYGVKD. The V gene lost 7 bases and the J gene lost 6 bases, with 20 bases spanning the gap. CDR3 size: 15 residues. CDR3 in DNA: TGTGCCATCAACGAAGGGGGAGGGCCTCGGGATACGCAGTATTTT. Amino acid sequence: CAINEGGGPRDTQYF.

The chain uses TRBV25-1 and TRBJ2-7, with 12 positions matching TRBD1. The CDR3 covers 15 residues. V trimming: 2 bases; J trimming: 7 bases; junction bases outside the gene matches: 6. Germline CDR1 reads MGHDK; CDR2 reads SYGVNS. Here the CDR3 DNA reads TGTGCCAGCAGTGAACCGGGACAGGGGGCGGGGGAGCAGTACTTC. Translation gives CASSEPGQGAGEQYF.

This chain connects TRBV19 to TRBJ2-7; TRBD2 is a possible D gene (6 bases). The CDR3 contains 11 residues. V lost 6 bases, J lost 7 bases, and 10 bases lay in between. Germline V gene lookup returns CDR1 LNHDA and CDR2 SQIVND (reference sequence). CDR3 loop: CASRAGTEQYF. The CDR3 nucleotides read TGTGCCAGTAGGGCCGGGACTGAGCAGTACTTC.

V is TRBV11-2 and J is TRBJ2-7, with 7 bases that match TRBD1. CDR3 length: 14 residues. Germline CDR1 is SGHAT and CDR2 is FQNNGV. Trimming at V came to 4 bases and at J to 2 bases, leaving 5 bases not matched to a gene. CDR3 bases: TGTGCCAGCAGCTCTTCAGGGACAGCCTACGAGCAGTACTTC. It encodes CASSSSGTAYEQYF.

This clone has more than one count but fewer than ten. The rearrangement uses TRBV9 and TRBJ2-5, with a tentative D call TRBD1 (5 bases). Trimming took 4 bases from V and 1 from J, leaving 11 bases between them. The CDR3 length is 14 residues. Germline loops: CDR1 SGDLS, CDR2 YYNGEE. The CDR3 nucleotides are TGTGCCAGCAGCCCCGGACACGCCCAAGAGACCCAGTACTTC. Residues: CASSPGHAQETQYF.

The chain employs TRBV28 and TRBJ2-6; D remains ambiguous. The CDR3 has 15 amino acids. The ends were cut back, 1 base at V and 1 base at J, with 5 bases in the middle. Germline values: CDR1 MDHEN, CDR2 SYDVKM. In DNA, the CDR3 is TGTGCCAGCAGTTTATATGGGTCTGGGGCCAACGTCCTGACTTTC. This gives the protein CASSLYGSGANVLTF.

The V gene is TRBV5-4, the J gene TRBJ2-5; 7 positions match TRBD2. The germline gives CDR1 SGHNT, CDR2 YYREEE (reference sequence). This CDR3 contains 15 residues. With 4 bases clipped from V and 3 bases from J, the junction kept 9 bases outside the gene matches. The CDR3 here is CASSGAASGKETQYF. CDR3 DNA sequence: TGTGCCAGCAGCGGGGCCGCTAGCGGTAAAGAGACCCAGTACTTC.

The rearrangement joins TRBV6-5 to TRBJ1-1; perhaps TRBD1 as D (6 bases). The CDR3 is 14 residues long. The V end lost 6 bases, the J end lost 11 bases, and 22 bases lay between the germline ends. The V gene's germline CDR1 is MNHEY and CDR2 SVGAGI. The CDR3 region has the DNA TGTGCCAGCAGCACACCTACAGGGCCCCGTTGGGCTTTCTTT. Amino acids: CASSTPTGPRWAFF.

Regarding this clone: Mismatch with germline at one junction end may stem from a read error. This chain uses TRBV7-2 with TRBJ2-7; a possible D gene is TRBD1 (5 bases). CDR3 length equals 12 residues. CDR1 and CDR2 from the germline V gene are SGHTA and FQGNSA. CDR3 sequence reads: CASSLEWGSAHF. The DNA of the CDR3 is TGTGCCAGCAGCTTAGAGTGGGGCTCTGCTCACTTC.

This clone was found once. The rearrangement uses TRBV28 and TRBJ2-2, with D possibly being TRBD2 (6 bases). V was clipped by 2 bases and J by 4 bases, with 14 bases between them. This CDR3 contains 16 residues. Germline V lookup: CDR1 MDHEN, CDR2 SYDVKM. CDR3 DNA sequence: TGTGCCAGCAGTTTACAACTAGCTTTTGGCACCGGGGAGCTGTTTTTT. The encoded protein is CASSLQLAFGTGELFF.

This clone was seen just once. CDR3 protein: CASSLVPGLGIQETQYF. CDR3 coding DNA: TGTGCCAGCAGCTTAGTTCCGGGACTAGGGATCCAAGAGACCCAGTACTTC. The V call is TRBV13, the J call TRBJ2-5, with TRBD2 identical over 8 bases. This CDR3 has 17 residues. CDR1 is PRHDT and CDR2 is FYEKMQ in the germline V gene (reference sequence). Trimming at V came to 1 base and at J to 1 base, leaving 8 bases not matched to a gene.

This rearrangement joins TRBV7-2 to TRBJ2-7; TRBD2 matches at 15 bases. The CDR3 contains 19 residues. Germline CDR1 SGHTA, CDR2 FQGNSA. With 5 bases clipped from V and 2 bases from J, the junction kept 13 bases outside the gene matches. The CDR3 DNA reads as TGTGCCAGCAGCCCGGGGACTAGCGGGAGGCCATCGGAACCCTACGAGCAGTACTTC. Its translation: CASSPGTSGRPSEPYEQYF.